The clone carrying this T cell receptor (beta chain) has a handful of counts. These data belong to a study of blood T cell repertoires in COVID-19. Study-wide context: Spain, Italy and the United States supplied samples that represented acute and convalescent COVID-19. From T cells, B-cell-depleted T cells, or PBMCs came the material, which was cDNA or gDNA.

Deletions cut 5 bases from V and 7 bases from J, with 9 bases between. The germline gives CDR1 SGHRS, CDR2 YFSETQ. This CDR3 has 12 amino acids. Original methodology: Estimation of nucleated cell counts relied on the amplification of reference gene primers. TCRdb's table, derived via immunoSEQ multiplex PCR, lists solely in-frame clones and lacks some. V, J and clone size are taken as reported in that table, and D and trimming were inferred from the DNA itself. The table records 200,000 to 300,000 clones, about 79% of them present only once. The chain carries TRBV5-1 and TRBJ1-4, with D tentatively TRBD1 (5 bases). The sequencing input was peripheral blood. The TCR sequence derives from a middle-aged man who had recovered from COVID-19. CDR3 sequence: CASRQGTEKLFF. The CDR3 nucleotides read TGCGCCAGCAGGCAGGGAACTGAAAAACTGTTTTTT. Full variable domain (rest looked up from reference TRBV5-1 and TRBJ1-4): KAGVTQTPRYLIKTRGQQVTLSCSPISGHRSVSWYQQTPGQGLQFLFEYFSETQRNKGNFPGRFSGRQFSNSRSEMNVSTLELGDSALYLCASRQGTEKLFFGSGTQLSVL.